These 22 T cell receptor beta chains were sequenced from one sample in a study of metastatic and nonmetastatic thyroid tumors. Thyroid surgery was preceded by no treatment in any patient. TCRdb re-called the PCR reads through MiXCR. Among more than 40,000 clones listed, roughly 26% were seen once. Specimen: tumor tissue. Every receptor here comes from a female donor with papillary thyroid cancer or a benign thyroid nodule (not recorded which). Some clones in this sample may be carry-over from other donors' samples.

This clone was seen at least ten times. The V call is TRBV5-5, the J call TRBJ2-1; perhaps D is TRBD1 or TRBD2 (5 bases each). Germline CDR1 SGHKS, CDR2 YYEKEE (reference sequence). The CDR3 loop spans 12 amino acids. V was cut by 5 bases and J by 8 bases, with 11 bases left in between. The CDR3 loop is CASSYGTYEQFF. CDR3 coding DNA: TGTGCCAGCAGTTATGGGACGTATGAGCAGTTCTTC.

The chain links TRBV20-1 to TRBJ2-7; TRBD1 might be the D (5 bases). This CDR3 is built from 14 residues. Germline V gives CDR1 DFQATT, CDR2 SNEGSKA (reference sequence). Trimming removed 3 bases from V and 3 bases from J, with 15 bases in between. The CDR3 DNA reads as TGCAGTGCTAGTCGCCAGGGTACTCACTACGAGCAGTACTTC. This translates into CSASRQGTHYEQYF.

There are a few counts of this clone. The J gene is TRBJ1-1, the V gene TRBV25-1; TRBD1 might be the D (5 bases). The length of the CDR3 is 13 residues. CDR1 is MGHDK and CDR2 is SYGVNS in the germline V gene. Trimming shortened V by 3 bases and J by 5 bases, and 10 bases separated the two germline ends. CDR3 nucleotides: TGTGCCAGCAGTGAGCCAGGGTGGACTGAAGCTTTCTTT. This gives the protein CASSEPGWTEAFF.

This clone has just a few counts. V gene TRBV12-3 or TRBV12-4 combines with J gene TRBJ1-2; D gene unclear. The length of the CDR3 is 15 residues. V was cut by 4 bases and J by 1 base, with 13 bases left in between. The CDR3 DNA reads TGTGCCAGCAGTTCGAATCCGGGAAATAACTATGGCTACACCTTC. It encodes CASSSNPGNNYGYTF.

Relative to its sample, this clone is medium-sized (0.01 to 0.1%). This chain links TRBV12-3 or TRBV12-4 with TRBJ2-7, with 12 bases matching TRBD2. Losses at the gene ends were 6 bases for V and 0 bases for J; bases not matched to a gene: 3. This CDR3 region has 15 residues. The CDR3 loop is CASSRTSGDSYEQYF. In DNA, the CDR3 is TGTGCCAGCAGCCGGACTAGCGGGGACTCCTACGAGCAGTACTTC.

The CDR3 bases are TGTGCCAGCAGCGCCCTGGCTAGCGGGAGTTCCTACGAGCAGTACTTC. It specifies CASSALASGSSYEQYF. The V call is TRBV11-2, the J call TRBJ2-7; 10 nucleotides line up with TRBD2. Trimming took 5 bases from V and 1 from J; bases not matched to a gene: 8. CDR1 is SGHAT and CDR2 is FQNNGV in the germline V gene. This CDR3 region has 16 residues.

This clone has ten or more counts. This rearrangement joins TRBV7-3 to TRBJ1-1; D may be TRBD1 (5 bases). This CDR3 is 15 amino acids long. CDR1 SGHTA and CDR2 FQGTGA come from the germline V gene. V was trimmed by 0 bases and J by 1 base, leaving 9 bases between them. The CDR3 loop is CASSLTRGPNTEAFF. The CDR3 nucleotides are TGTGCCAGCAGCTTAACAAGGGGTCCGAACACTGAAGCTTTCTTT.

V usage is TRBV20-1 and J usage is TRBJ2-2; D call uncertain. Germline CDR1 and CDR2: DFQATT and SNEGSKA (reference sequence). The ends were cut back, 2 bases at V and 2 bases at J, with 3 bases in the middle. The CDR3 totals 12 residues. The chain's CDR3 is CSARINTGELFF. CDR3 coding DNA: TGCAGTGCTAGAATAAACACCGGGGAGCTGTTTTTT.

This clone was picked up many times. V gene TRBV4-1 combines with J gene TRBJ2-1; 13 nucleotides line up with TRBD2. Per the germline V gene, CDR1 is MGHRA and CDR2 is YSYEKL. With 4 bases clipped from V and 4 bases from J, the junction kept 10 bases outside the gene matches. The CDR3 totals 18 residues. The CDR3 sequence is CASSPLTGLAGSYNEQFF. CDR3 in DNA: TGCGCCAGCAGCCCCCTCACGGGACTAGCGGGAAGTTACAATGAGCAGTTCTTC.

This clone came up many times. The chain has TRBV2 and TRBJ2-1; 9 bases map to TRBD2. CDR3 length equals 14 residues. The J segment lost 5 bases and the V segment lost 6 bases, leaving 5 bases of the junction unmatched. CDR1 and CDR2 from the germline V gene are SNHLY and FYNNEI. CDR3 DNA sequence: TGTGCCAGCAGCTTGACTAGCGGTAACAATGAGCAGTTCTTC. Amino acids: CASSLTSGNNEQFF. Combining the CDR3 with reference TRBV2 and TRBJ2-1 gives the whole variable domain EPEVTQTPSHQVTQMGQEVILRCVPISNHLYFYWYRQILGQKVEFLVSFYNNEISEKSEIFDDQFSVERPDGSNFTLKIRSTKLEDSAMYFCASSLTSGNNEQFFGPGTRLTVL.

Ten or more counts support this clone. The J gene is TRBJ1-1, the V gene TRBV19; D ambiguous. In germline, CDR1 is LNHDA, CDR2 SQIVND (reference sequence). Trimming pared 5 bases from V and 5 bases from J, leaving 12 bases between. The CDR3 totals 13 residues. The CDR3 spells CASSWSAGTEAFF. The CDR3 nucleotides read TGTGCCAGTAGTTGGTCGGCGGGGACTGAAGCTTTCTTT. Full variable domain (rest looked up from reference TRBV19 and TRBJ1-1): DGGITQSPKYLFRKEGQNVTLSCEQNLNHDAMYWYRQDPGQGLRLIYYSQIVNDFQKGDIAEGYSVSREKKESFPLTVTSAQKNPTAFYLCASSWSAGTEAFFGQGTRLTVV.

Ten or more counts support this clone. This may be a read error: a much more frequent sequence differs by one nucleotide. The chain joins TRBV3-1 to TRBJ1-3; the match to TRBD1 covers 7 bases. Germline assignment: CDR1 LGHDT and CDR2 YNNKEL (reference sequence). There are 16 residues in the CDR3. The junction had 14 bases not matched to a gene; V was cut back by 8 bases and J by 4 bases. The chain's CDR3 is CASGTGQAAVGNTIYF. The DNA of the CDR3 is TGTGCCAGCGGTACTGGACAGGCCGCTGTCGGAAACACCATATATTTT.

The chain is built from TRBV15 and TRBJ2-2; the D is unclear. Trimming took off 7 bases at V and 4 bases at J, with 7 bases between the two ends. This CDR3 contains 12 residues. The germline gives CDR1 LNHNV, CDR2 YYDKDF (reference sequence). The CDR3 DNA reads TGTGCCACCATGACGGTCACCGGGGAGCTGTTTTTT. This sequence encodes CATMTVTGELFF.

This clone turned up a few times. This chain connects TRBV6-4 to TRBJ2-1, with 8 bases matching TRBD2. The germline gives CDR1 MRHNA, CDR2 SNTAGT. V lost 3 bases and J lost 4; bases outside the gene matches: 5. There are 15 residues in the CDR3. The CDR3 coding sequence is TGTGCCAGCAGTGAAAGAGCGGGAGAATACAATGAGCAGTTCTTC. Its translation is CASSERAGEYNEQFF.

This clone occurred many times. The V call is TRBV6-1, the J call TRBJ2-7, with 8 bases matching TRBD1. This CDR3 region has 15 residues. After removal of 6 bases from V and 0 bases from J, the junction contained 7 bases not matched to a gene. Germline lookup yields CDR1 MNHNS and CDR2 SASEGT. CDR3 sequence: CASSRDRGDSYEQYF. CDR3 sequence (DNA): TGTGCCAGCAGCCGAGACAGGGGAGACTCCTACGAGCAGTACTTC.

This clone was seen ten or more times. The chain is built from TRBV7-2 and TRBJ1-4; D unclear. V gave up 5 bases and J gave up 6 bases, with 10 bases separating them. The V gene's germline CDR1 is SGHTA and CDR2 FQGNSA. The CDR3 is made up of 13 amino acids. In DNA form, the CDR3 reads TGTGCCAGCAGCCGAGACTTTGATGAAAAACTGTTTTTT. Translated: CASSRDFDEKLFF.

This clone was detected ten times or more. The chain joins TRBV7-2 to TRBJ2-7; no clear D gene. Germline values: CDR1 SGHTA, CDR2 FQGNSA. V shed 5 bases and J shed 3 bases, with 11 bases lying between them. The CDR3 length is 13 residues. CDR3 loop: CASSPFAHYEQYF. The CDR3 nucleotides are TGTGCCAGCAGCCCCTTCGCCCACTACGAGCAGTACTTC.

By share of the sample, this clone is medium-sized. V usage is TRBV6-1 and J usage is TRBJ2-2, with 10 bases identical to TRBD2. The CDR3 runs 15 residues. V shed 6 bases, J shed 2 bases, and the junction held 3 bases outside the gene matches. Germline loops: CDR1 MNHNS, CDR2 SASEGT. The CDR3 here is CASSGLAANTGELFF. The CDR3 DNA follows: TGTGCCAGCAGCGGACTAGCGGCCAACACCGGGGAGCTGTTTTTT.

This clone rates as medium-sized. The chain links TRBV6-1 to TRBJ1-3; a possible D gene is TRBD1 (5 bases). This CDR3 region has 15 residues. Germline CDR1 reads MNHNS; CDR2 reads SASEGT. V gave up 7 bases and J gave up 2 bases, with 15 bases separating them. In nucleotides, the CDR3 is TGTGCCAGCACCCACCTGGGGGGGGCTGGAAACACCATATATTTT. Protein sequence: CASTHLGGAGNTIYF.

V is TRBV27 and J is TRBJ2-2, with a tentative D call TRBD2 (6 bases). CDR3 length: 15 amino acids. V was trimmed by 0 bases and J by 6 bases, leaving 11 bases between them. Germline values: CDR1 MNHEY, CDR2 SMNVEV (reference sequence). CDR3 protein: CASSLSPSVAGELFF. The CDR3 DNA reads as TGTGCCAGCAGTTTATCCCCTAGCGTGGCCGGGGAGCTGTTTTTT.

The chain uses TRBV20-1 and TRBJ2-7; a weak D match, TRBD2 (5 bases). V was shortened by 1 base and J by 4 bases, with 11 bases between the two germline ends. Germline V gene lookup returns CDR1 DFQATT and CDR2 SNEGSKA (reference sequence). This CDR3 is built from 13 residues. This CDR3 reads CSARGRMGYEQYF. The CDR3 region has the DNA TGCAGTGCTAGAGGGAGGATGGGGTACGAGCAGTACTTC.

The chain has TRBV11-2 and TRBJ1-5; a weak D match, TRBD1 (5 bases). Germline-derived CDR1 and CDR2 are SGHAT and FQNNGV. The CDR3 totals 16 residues. Trimming pared 5 bases from V and 3 bases from J, leaving 17 bases between. As DNA, the CDR3 is TGTGCCAGCAGCCTGAGGGCCTCGGGGGACAATCAGCCCCAGCATTTT. This translates into CASSLRASGDNQPQHF. The full variable domain, rest sourced from reference TRBV11-2 and TRBJ1-5, is EAGVAQSPRYKIIEKRQSVAFWCNPISGHATLYWYQQILGQGPKLLIQFQNNGVVDDSQLPKDRFSAERLKGVDSTLKIQPAKLEDSAVYLCASSLRASGDNQPQHFGDGTRLSIL.